The T cell receptor beta chain described here comes from a study of cytomegalovirus exposure and HLA in healthy donors. Study as a whole: As released early, the data held roughly 85 million unique TCRs from HLA-typed donors. Among the roughly 400 genotyped donors, more than 70% were placed in the Caucasian-associated ancestry cluster. Study-wide points: The study recorded over 150 TCR beta chains that were cytomegalovirus-associated. Sequencing likely caused a cluster of highly shared sequence variants.

13 Jbeta primers and 60 Vbeta primers were used for the PCR. Some clones are missing from TCRdb's copy, which holds only in-frame ones; the method was immunoSEQ multiplex PCR. The ten top clones account for roughly 0.98%, within a sample of around 200,000 clones. Notes on this clone: Its antigen is not known.

The length of the CDR3 is 9 residues. Trimming stripped 6 bases from V and 3 bases from J, with 2 bases between. Germline CDR1 DFQATT, CDR2 SNEGSKA (reference sequence). The clonotype comes from a woman aged 25 to 45 in good health and CMV-seropositive. J is TRBJ1-1 and V is TRBV20-1; no clear D gene. The sequenced sample consisted of PBMCs. In DNA form, the CDR3 reads TGCAGTGCCTACACTGAAGCTTTCTTT. This encodes CSAYTEAFF.